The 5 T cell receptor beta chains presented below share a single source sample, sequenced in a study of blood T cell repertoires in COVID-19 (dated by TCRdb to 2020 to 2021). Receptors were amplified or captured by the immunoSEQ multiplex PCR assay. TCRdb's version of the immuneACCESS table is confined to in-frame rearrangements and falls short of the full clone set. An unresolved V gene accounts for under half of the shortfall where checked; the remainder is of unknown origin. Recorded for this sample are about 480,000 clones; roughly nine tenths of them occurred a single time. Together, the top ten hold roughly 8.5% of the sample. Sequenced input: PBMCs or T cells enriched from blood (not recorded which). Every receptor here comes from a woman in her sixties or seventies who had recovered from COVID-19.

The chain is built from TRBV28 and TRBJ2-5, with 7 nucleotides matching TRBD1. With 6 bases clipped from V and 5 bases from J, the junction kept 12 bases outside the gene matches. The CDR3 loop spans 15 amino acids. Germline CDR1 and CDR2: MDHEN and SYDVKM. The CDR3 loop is CASSPPDRRGETQYF. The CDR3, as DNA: TGTGCCAGCAGCCCGCCGGACAGGCGTGGTGAGACCCAGTACTTC.

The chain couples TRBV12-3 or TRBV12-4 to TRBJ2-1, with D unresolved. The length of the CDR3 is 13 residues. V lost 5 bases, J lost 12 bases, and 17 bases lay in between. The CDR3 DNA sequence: TGTGCCAGCAGTCCCAGTCGGGTCCTGGGGCAGTTCTTC. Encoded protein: CASSPSRVLGQFF.

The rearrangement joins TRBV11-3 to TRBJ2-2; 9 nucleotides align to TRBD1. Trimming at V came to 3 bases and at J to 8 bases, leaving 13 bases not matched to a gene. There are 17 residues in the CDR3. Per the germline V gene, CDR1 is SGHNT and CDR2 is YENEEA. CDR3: CASSLDAGQGGRGELFF. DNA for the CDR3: TGTGCCAGCAGCTTGGACGCGGGACAGGGTGGTAGGGGGGAGCTGTTTTTT.

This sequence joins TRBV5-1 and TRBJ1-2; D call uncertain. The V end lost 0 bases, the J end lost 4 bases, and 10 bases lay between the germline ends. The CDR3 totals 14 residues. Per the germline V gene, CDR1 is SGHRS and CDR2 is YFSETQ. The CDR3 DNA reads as TGCGCCAGCAGCTTGGGTCAGATTACCTATGGCTACACCTTC. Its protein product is CASSLGQITYGYTF.

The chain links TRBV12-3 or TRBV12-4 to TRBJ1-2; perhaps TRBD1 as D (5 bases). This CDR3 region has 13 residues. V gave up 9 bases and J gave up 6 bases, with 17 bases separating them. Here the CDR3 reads CASALGRGDGYTF. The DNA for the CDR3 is TGTGCCAGTGCCCTAGGGCGGGGGGATGGCTACACCTTC.